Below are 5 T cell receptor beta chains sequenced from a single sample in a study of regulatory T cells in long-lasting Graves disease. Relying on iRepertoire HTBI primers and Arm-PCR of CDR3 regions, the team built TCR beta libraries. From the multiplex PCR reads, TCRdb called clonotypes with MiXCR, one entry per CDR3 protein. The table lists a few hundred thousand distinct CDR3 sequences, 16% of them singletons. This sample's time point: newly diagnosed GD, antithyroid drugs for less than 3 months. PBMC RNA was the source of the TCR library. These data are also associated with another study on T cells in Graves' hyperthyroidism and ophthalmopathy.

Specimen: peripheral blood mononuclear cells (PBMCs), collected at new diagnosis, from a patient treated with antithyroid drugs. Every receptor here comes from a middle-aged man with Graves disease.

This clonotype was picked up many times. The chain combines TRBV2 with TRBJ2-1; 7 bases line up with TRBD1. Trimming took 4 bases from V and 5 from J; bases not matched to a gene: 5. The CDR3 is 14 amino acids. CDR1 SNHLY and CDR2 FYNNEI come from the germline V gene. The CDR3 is CASSAGTANNEQFF. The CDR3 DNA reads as TGTGCCAGCAGTGCCGGGACAGCAAACAATGAGCAGTTCTTC.

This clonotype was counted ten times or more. The CDR3 reads CASSPYSGGAVNEQFF. The CDR3 DNA reads as TGTGCCAGCAGCCCCTACAGCGGGGGGGCGGTCAATGAGCAGTTCTTC. The J gene is TRBJ2-1, the V gene TRBV2, with TRBD2 matching over 10 bases. Germline V CDR1 and CDR2: SNHLY, FYNNEI. CDR3 length: 16 residues. J gave up 6 bases and V 6 bases, and 11 bases lay outside the gene matches.

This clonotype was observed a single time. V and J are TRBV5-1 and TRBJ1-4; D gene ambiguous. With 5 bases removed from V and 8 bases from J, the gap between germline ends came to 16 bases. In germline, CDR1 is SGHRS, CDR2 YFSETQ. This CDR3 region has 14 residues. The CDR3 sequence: CASRAGGSGEKLFF. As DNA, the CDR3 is TGCGCCAGCAGGGCGGGAGGCAGTGGCGAAAAACTGTTTTTT.

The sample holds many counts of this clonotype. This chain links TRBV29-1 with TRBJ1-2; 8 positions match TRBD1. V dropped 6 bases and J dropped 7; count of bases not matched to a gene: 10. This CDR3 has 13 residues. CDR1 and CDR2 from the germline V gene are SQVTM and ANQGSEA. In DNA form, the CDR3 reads TGCAGCGTCCGCCAGGTGGACAGGGCTGGCTACACCTTC. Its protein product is CSVRQVDRAGYTF.

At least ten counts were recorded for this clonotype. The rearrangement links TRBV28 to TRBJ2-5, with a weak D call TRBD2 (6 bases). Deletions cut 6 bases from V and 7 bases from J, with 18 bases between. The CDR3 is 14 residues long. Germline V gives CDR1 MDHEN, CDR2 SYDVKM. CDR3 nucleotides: TGTGCCAGCAGCATGAACGGGGGAGTAGGGACCCAGTACTTC. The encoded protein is CASSMNGGVGTQYF.